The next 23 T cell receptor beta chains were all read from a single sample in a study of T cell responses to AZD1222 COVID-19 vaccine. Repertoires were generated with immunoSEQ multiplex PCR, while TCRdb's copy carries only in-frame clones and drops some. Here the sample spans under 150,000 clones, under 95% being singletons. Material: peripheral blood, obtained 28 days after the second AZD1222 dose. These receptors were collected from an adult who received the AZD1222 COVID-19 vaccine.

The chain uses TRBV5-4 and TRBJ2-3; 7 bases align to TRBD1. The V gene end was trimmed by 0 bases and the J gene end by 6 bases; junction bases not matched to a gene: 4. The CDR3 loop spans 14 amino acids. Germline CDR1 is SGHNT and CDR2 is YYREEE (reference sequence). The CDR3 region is CASSLGQGLDTQYF. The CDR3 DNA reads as TGTGCCAGCAGCTTGGGACAGGGATTGGATACGCAGTATTTT.

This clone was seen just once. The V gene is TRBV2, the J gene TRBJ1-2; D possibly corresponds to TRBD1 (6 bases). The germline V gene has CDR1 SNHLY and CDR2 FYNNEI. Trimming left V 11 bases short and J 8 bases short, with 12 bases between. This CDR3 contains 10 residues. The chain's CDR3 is CAWGAGGYTF. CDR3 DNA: TGTGCCTGGGGGGCTGGGGGCTACACCTTC. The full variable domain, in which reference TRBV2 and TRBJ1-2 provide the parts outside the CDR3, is EPEVTQTPSHQVTQMGQEVILRCVPISNHLYFYWYRQILGQKVEFLVSFYNNEISEKSEIFDDQFSVERPDGSNFTLKIRSTKLEDSAMYFCAWGAGGYTFGSGTRLTVV.

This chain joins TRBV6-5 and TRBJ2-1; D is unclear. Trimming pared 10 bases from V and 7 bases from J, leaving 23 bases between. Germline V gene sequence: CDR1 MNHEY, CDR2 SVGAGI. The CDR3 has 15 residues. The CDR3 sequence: CATHTGPSSWNEQFF. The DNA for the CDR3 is TGTGCCACCCATACGGGTCCCTCTTCTTGGAATGAGCAGTTCTTC.

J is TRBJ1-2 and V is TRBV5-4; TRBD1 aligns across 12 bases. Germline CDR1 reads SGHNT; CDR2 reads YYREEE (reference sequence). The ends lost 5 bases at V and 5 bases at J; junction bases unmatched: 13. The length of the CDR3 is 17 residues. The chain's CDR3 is CASSPGTGGRVIYGYTF. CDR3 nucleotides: TGTGCCAGCAGTCCCGGGACAGGGGGCCGAGTGATTTATGGCTACACCTTC. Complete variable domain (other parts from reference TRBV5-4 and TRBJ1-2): ETGVTQSPTHLIKTRGQQVTLRCSSQSGHNTVSWYQQALGQGPQFIFQYYREEENGRGNFPPRFSGLQFPNYSSELNVNALELDDSALYLCASSPGTGGRVIYGYTFGSGTRLTVV.

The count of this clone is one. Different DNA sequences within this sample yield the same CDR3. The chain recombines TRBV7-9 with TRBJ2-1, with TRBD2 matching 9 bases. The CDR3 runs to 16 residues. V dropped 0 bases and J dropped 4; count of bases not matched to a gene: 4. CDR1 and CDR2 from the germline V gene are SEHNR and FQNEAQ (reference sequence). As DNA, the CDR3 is TGTGCCAGCAGCTTAGCTCTAGCGGGGACATACAATGAGCAGTTCTTC. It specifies CASSLALAGTYNEQFF. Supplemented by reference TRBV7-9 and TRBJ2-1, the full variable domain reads DTGVSQNPRHKITKRGQNVTFRCDPISEHNRLYWYRQTLGQGPEFLTYFQNEAQLEKSRLLSDRFSAERPKGSFSTLEIQRTEQGDSAMYLCASSLALAGTYNEQFFGPGTRLTVL.

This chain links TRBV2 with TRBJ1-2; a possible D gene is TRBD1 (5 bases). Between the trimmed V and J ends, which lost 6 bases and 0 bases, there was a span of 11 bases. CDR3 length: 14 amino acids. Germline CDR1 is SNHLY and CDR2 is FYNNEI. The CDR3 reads CASSVLTANYGYTF. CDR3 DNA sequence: TGTGCCAGCAGCGTTTTGACAGCTAACTATGGCTACACCTTC.

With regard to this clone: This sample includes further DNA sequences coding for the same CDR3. The CDR3 coding sequence is TGTGCCAGCAGCGTAGGGCAGAGCACTGAAGCTTTCTTT. Protein sequence: CASSVGQSTEAFF. The genes are TRBV9 and TRBJ1-1; D remains unclear. Germline CDR1 SGDLS, CDR2 YYNGEE. Trimming shortened V by 0 bases and J by 4 bases, and 7 bases separated the two germline ends. The CDR3 is made up of 13 amino acids.

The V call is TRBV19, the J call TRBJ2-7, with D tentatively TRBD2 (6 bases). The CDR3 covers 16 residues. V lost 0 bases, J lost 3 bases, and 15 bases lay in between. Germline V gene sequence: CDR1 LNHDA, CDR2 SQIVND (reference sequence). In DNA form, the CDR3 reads TGTGCCAGTAGTATAGATCGTGCGGGGTCTTACTACGAGCAGTACTTC. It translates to CASSIDRAGSYYEQYF.

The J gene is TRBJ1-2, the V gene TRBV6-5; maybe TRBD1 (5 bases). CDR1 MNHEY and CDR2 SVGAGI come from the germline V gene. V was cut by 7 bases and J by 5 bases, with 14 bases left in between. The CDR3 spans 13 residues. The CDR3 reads CASKGNAWYGYTF. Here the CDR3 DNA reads TGTGCCAGCAAGGGGAATGCGTGGTATGGCTACACCTTC.

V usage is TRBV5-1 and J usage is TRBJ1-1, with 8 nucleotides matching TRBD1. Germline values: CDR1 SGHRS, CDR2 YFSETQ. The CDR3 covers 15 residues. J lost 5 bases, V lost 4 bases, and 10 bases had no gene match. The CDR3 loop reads CASSGRTGLYTEAFF. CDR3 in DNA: TGCGCCAGCAGCGGACGGACAGGGCTCTATACTGAAGCTTTCTTT.

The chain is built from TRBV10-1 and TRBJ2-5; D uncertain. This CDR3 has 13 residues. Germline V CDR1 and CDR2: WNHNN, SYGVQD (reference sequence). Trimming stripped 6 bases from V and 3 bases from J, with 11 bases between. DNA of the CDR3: TGCGCCAGCAGCCTCCGGGTGGAAGAGACCCAGTACTTC. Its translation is CASSLRVEETQYF.

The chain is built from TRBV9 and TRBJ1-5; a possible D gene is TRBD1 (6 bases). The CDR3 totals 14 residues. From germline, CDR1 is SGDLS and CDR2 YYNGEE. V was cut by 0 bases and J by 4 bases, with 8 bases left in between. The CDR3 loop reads CASSVDTGNQPQHF. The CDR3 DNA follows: TGTGCCAGCAGCGTAGACACAGGGAATCAGCCCCAGCATTTT.

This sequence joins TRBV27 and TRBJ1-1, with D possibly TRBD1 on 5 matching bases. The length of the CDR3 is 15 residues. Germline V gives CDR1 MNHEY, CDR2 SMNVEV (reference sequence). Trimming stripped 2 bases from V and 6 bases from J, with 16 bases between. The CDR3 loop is CASSLGYLRGAEAFF. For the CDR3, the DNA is TGTGCCAGCAGTTTAGGCTATCTCCGGGGGGCTGAAGCTTTCTTT.

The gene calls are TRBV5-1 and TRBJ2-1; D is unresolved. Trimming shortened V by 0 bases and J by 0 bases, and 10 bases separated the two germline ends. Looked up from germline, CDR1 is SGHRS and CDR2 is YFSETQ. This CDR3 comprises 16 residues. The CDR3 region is CASSLDTPSSYNEQFF. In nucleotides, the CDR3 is TGCGCCAGCAGCTTGGACACCCCGAGCTCCTACAATGAGCAGTTCTTC.

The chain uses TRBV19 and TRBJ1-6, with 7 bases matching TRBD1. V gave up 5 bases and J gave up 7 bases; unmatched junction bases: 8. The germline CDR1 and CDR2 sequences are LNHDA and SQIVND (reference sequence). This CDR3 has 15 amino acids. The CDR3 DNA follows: TGTGCCAGTAGTTTGGGAGGACAGGTGAATTCACCCCTCCACTTT. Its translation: CASSLGGQVNSPLHF.

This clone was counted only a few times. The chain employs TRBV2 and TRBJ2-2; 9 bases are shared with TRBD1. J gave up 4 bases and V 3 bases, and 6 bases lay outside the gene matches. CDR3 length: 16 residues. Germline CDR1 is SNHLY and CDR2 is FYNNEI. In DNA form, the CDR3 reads TGTGCCAGCAGTGACGGACAGGGGACCGGCACCGGGGAGCTGTTTTTT. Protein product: CASSDGQGTGTGELFF.

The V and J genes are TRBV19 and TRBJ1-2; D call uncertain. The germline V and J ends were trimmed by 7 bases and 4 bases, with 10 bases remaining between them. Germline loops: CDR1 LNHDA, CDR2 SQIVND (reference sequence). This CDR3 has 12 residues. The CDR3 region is CASINGGYGYTF. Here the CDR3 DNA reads TGTGCCAGTATTAACGGAGGCTATGGCTACACCTTC.

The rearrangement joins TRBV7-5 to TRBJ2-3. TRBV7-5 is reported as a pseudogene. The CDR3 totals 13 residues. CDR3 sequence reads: CARSLRASDTQYF. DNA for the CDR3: TGTGCCAGAAGCTTAAGGGCCTCAGATACGCAGTATTTT.

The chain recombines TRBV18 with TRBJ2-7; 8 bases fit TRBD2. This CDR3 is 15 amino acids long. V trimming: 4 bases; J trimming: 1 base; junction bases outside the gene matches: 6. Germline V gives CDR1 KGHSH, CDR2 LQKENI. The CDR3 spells CASSLSGNPSYEQYF. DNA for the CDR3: TGTGCCAGCTCACTTAGCGGGAACCCATCCTACGAGCAGTACTTC.

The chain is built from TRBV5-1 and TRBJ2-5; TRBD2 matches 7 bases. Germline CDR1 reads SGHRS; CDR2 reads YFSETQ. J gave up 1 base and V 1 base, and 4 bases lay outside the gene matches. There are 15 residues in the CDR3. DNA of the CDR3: TGCGCCAGCAGCTTGCCGGGAGGAGGCCAAGAGACCCAGTACTTC. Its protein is CASSLPGGGQETQYF.

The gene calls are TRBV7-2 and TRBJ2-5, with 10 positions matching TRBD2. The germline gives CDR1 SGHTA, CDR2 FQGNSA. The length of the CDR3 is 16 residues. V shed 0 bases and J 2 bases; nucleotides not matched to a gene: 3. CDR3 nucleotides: TGTGCCAGCAGCTTAGCAGGTAGCGGGGGGCAAGAGACCCAGTACTTC. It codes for CASSLAGSGGQETQYF.

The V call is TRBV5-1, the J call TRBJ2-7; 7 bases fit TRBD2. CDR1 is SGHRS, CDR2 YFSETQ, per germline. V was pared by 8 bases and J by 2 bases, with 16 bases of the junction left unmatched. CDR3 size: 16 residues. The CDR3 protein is CASSSGGGASTYEQYF. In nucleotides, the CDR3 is TGCGCCAGTTCCTCAGGCGGGGGAGCTTCCACCTACGAGCAGTACTTC.

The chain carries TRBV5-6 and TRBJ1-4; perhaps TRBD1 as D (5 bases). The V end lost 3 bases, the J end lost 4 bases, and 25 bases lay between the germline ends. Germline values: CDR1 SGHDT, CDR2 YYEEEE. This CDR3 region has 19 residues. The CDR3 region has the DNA TGTGCCAGCAGCTCCCTCGAACCTGGGACCGGAGGCAATAATGAAAAACTGTTTTTT. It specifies CASSSLEPGTGGNNEKLFF.